What follows are 15 T cell receptor beta chains derived from one specimen sequenced in a study of blood T cell repertoires in COVID-19. Sequencing was performed with immunoSEQ multiplex PCR; in TCRdb, only in-frame clones are kept and a portion is missing. The profile covers 280,000 or so clones, with about four fifths appearing a single time and around a tenth taken by the ten largest. Sequenced input: peripheral blood. These receptors came from a woman in her 50s who had recovered from COVID-19.

The chain joins TRBV7-3 to TRBJ2-1, with D possibly matching TRBD1 (6 bases). This CDR3 comprises 13 residues. Germline loops: CDR1 SGHTA, CDR2 FQGTGA. V lost 5 bases, J lost 6 bases, and 11 bases lay in between. This CDR3 reads CASSPGQFNEQFF. The CDR3 DNA reads as TGTGCCAGCAGCCCCGGACAGTTCAATGAGCAGTTCTTC.

This sequence joins TRBV30 and TRBJ2-5, with a tentative D call TRBD1 (6 bases). The CDR3 contains 15 residues. Germline V CDR1 and CDR2: GTSNPN, SVGIG (reference sequence). V lost 1 base, J lost 7 bases, and 19 bases lay in between. The DNA of the CDR3 is TGTGCCTGGAGTGGGGGGCCAGCCTCACAGGGGACCCAGTACTTC. Encoded protein: CAWSGGPASQGTQYF.

The gene calls are TRBV3-1 (or the pseudogene TRBV3-2) and TRBJ1-1, with 9 bases that match TRBD1. V dropped 8 bases and J dropped 2; count of bases not matched to a gene: 6. The CDR3 sequence is 14 residues long. Germline loops: CDR1 LGHDT, CDR2 YNNKEL (reference sequence). The CDR3 DNA is TGTGCCAGCCGCAGGGACAGGGATAACACTGAAGCTTTCTTT. Protein sequence: CASRRDRDNTEAFF.

V gene TRBV28 combines with J gene TRBJ1-2, with unresolved D. The germline V gene has CDR1 MDHEN and CDR2 SYDVKM. The germline V and J ends were trimmed by 2 bases and 5 bases, with 15 bases remaining between them. The CDR3 is 15 amino acids. The CDR3, as DNA: TGTGCCAGCAGTTTAACGTCCCCAAACCAGTATGGCTACACCTTC. Translated, it gives CASSLTSPNQYGYTF.

J is TRBJ1-2 and V is TRBV28; TRBD1 matches at 8 bases. Trimming cost V 5 bases and J 8 bases; bases outside gene matches: 13. Per the germline V gene, CDR1 is MDHEN and CDR2 is SYDVKM. The CDR3 is 15 amino acids. The CDR3 reads CASSGRGQGARGYTF. CDR3 nucleotide sequence: TGTGCCAGCAGTGGCAGGGGCCAGGGGGCTCGGGGCTACACCTTC.

The V gene is TRBV6-1, the J gene TRBJ2-3; TRBD2 agrees at 10 bases. The V segment lost 1 base and the J segment 4 bases; nucleotides outside the gene matches: 5. This CDR3 is 16 amino acids long. The V gene's germline CDR1 is MNHNS and CDR2 SASEGT. This CDR3 is CASSEGKRGGADTQYF. In nucleotides, the CDR3 is TGTGCCAGCAGTGAAGGGAAGCGGGGGGGCGCAGATACGCAGTATTTT.

The CDR3 DNA reads as TGTGCCAGCAGCTTAGGACCCGGGACAGGGTCGTCCGAGCAGTACTTC. Translating it yields CASSLGPGTGSSEQYF. This chain joins TRBV7-2 and TRBJ2-7; TRBD1 matches at 9 bases. CDR1 is SGHTA and CDR2 is FQGNSA in the germline V gene. This CDR3 has 16 residues. Trimming took 1 base from V and 6 from J; bases not matched to a gene: 10. The variable domain in full, completed from reference TRBV7-2 and TRBJ2-7, reads GAGVSQSPSNKVTEKGKDVELRCDPISGHTALYWYRQSLGQGLEFLIYFQGNSAPDKSGLPSDRFSAERTGGSVSTLTIQRTQQEDSAVYLCASSLGPGTGSSEQYFGPGTRLTVT.

The genes are TRBV21-1 and TRBJ2-2; the table names TRBD2, a call not compared with the DNA. TRBV21-1 is an annotated pseudogene. The length of the CDR3 is 16 residues. The chain's CDR3 is CASSKVSGAGTGELFF. DNA of the CDR3: TGTGCCAGCAGCAAAGTAAGCGGGGCGGGCACCGGGGAGCTGTTTTTT.

This rearrangement joins TRBV7-2 to TRBJ1-1, with no clear D. The germline gives CDR1 SGHTA, CDR2 FQGNSA. The CDR3 contains 16 residues. The V gene lost 2 bases and the J gene lost 0 bases, with 13 bases spanning the gap. The CDR3 loop reads CASSLSRRHMNTEAFF. The CDR3 DNA is TGTGCCAGCAGCTTATCAAGAAGACACATGAACACTGAAGCTTTCTTT.

The rearrangement uses TRBV29-1 and TRBJ1-2; D is undetermined. Trimming shortened V by 6 bases and J by 4 bases, and 12 bases separated the two germline ends. Germline V gives CDR1 SQVTM, CDR2 ANQGSEA. The CDR3 loop spans 12 amino acids. CDR3 DNA: TGCAGCGTCGCTACTCGGTTCTATGGCTACACCTTC. Residues: CSVATRFYGYTF.

This clone was counted only a few times. The rearrangement uses TRBV5-5 and TRBJ1-1, with D maybe TRBD1 (6 bases). Trimming took off 4 bases at V and 11 bases at J, with 18 bases between the two ends. This CDR3 has 13 amino acids. In germline, CDR1 is SGHKS, CDR2 YYEKEE (reference sequence). Here the CDR3 DNA reads TGTGCCAGCAGCAAAGGGGTACAGGGAGAGGCTTTCTTT. Its translation is CASSKGVQGEAFF.

This chain uses TRBV5-1 with TRBJ1-1; weak D call: TRBD1 (6 bases). The CDR3 consists of 15 residues. Germline CDR1 is SGHRS and CDR2 is YFSETQ. Trimming shortened V by 0 bases and J by 0 bases, and 9 bases separated the two germline ends. In DNA form, the CDR3 reads TGCGCCAGCAGCTTGGGAGCAGGGGTGAACACTGAAGCTTTCTTT. This sequence encodes CASSLGAGVNTEAFF.

The V gene is TRBV19, the J gene TRBJ1-1; TRBD1 agrees at 8 bases. Germline CDR1 is LNHDA and CDR2 is SQIVND (reference sequence). The trim removed 4 bases at V and 4 bases at J, leaving 8 bases unmatched. The CDR3 is 15 residues long. CDR3: CASSTRQGLGTEAFF. The CDR3, as DNA: TGTGCCAGTAGTACCCGACAGGGGCTGGGCACTGAAGCTTTCTTT.

The chain links TRBV6-1 to TRBJ1-5, with D perhaps TRBD1 (6 bases). The CDR3 totals 21 residues. Germline lookup yields CDR1 MNHNS and CDR2 SASEGT. V lost 5 bases, J lost 0 bases, and 29 bases lay in between. The CDR3 region has the DNA TGTGCCAGCAGTAAAGGGGGGACAAGGAAGGCCCTACCGTATAGCAATCAGCCCCAGCATTTT. It codes for CASSKGGTRKALPYSNQPQHF.

V is TRBV5-8 and J is TRBJ1-2; 11 bases are shared with TRBD1. This CDR3 region has 14 residues. Per the germline V gene, CDR1 is SGHTS and CDR2 is YDEGEE. V lost 4 bases and J lost 8; bases outside the gene matches: 7. CDR3 region: CASSDRDRGKGYTF. DNA of the CDR3: TGTGCCAGCAGCGACCGGGACAGGGGGAAAGGCTACACCTTC.